Given below is one T cell receptor beta chain in context. Its antigen remains unidentified. The donors, nominally healthy at sampling, likely had unrecorded immune exposures. This CDR3 has 13 residues. The ends were cut back, 4 bases at V and 4 bases at J, with 11 bases in the middle. The germline V gene has CDR1 SGHRS and CDR2 YFSETQ. This sample was taken from a study of cytomegalovirus exposure and HLA in healthy donors. Notes on the study in general: A likely sequencing artifact accounted for one observed cluster of highly shared sequence variants. Later, an analysis showed that TCR beta chains associated with HLA were more clonally expanded than others that were equally common. In a later analysis, several top co-occurrence clusters appeared linked to parvovirus B19, influenza, CMV and Epstein-Barr virus.

The study ran its PCR with 60 Vbeta and 13 Jbeta primers. Produced via immunoSEQ multiplex PCR; TCRdb's table is partial and in-frame only. This sample carries about 170,000 clones, roughly 80% of them seen once, and the ten largest clones take about 2.3%. The source is a male donor in good health and CMV-seronegative. The chain couples TRBV5-1 to TRBJ1-1; no definite D call. Sequenced sample: PBMCs. CDR3 in DNA: TGCGCCAGCAGCACTCCACGATCCACTGAAGCTTTCTTT. Translating it yields CASSTPRSTEAFF.